The rows below give T cell receptor beta chains drawn from one sample of a study of cytomegalovirus exposure and HLA in healthy donors. Method: immunoSEQ multiplex PCR; TCRdb's copy keeps in-frame clones and lacks some. The repertoire includes hundreds of thousands of clones, around 90% of them detected once, and around 2.1% sits in the top ten. The specimen was PBMCs. These receptors were obtained from a woman younger than 30 in good health and CMV-seronegative. Both conserved end residues are part of each CDR3. The D gene is left open where the match is weak. Rows give clone size only sometimes, using once, few, many, or a class for an expanded clone.

j_call,v_call,d_call,clone_size,cdr3_aa,cdr3_nt
TRBJ2-1,TRBV5-1,TRBD1,once,CASSPWDRGQNEQFF,TGCGCCAGCAGCCCCTGGGACAGGGGGCAAAATGAGCAGTTCTTC
TRBJ1-1,TRBV16,-,-,CASSQIPRGLGTEAFF,TGTGCCAGCAGCCAAATCCCCAGGGGTTTGGGCACTGAAGCTTTCTTT
TRBJ2-7,TRBV2,-,-,CASSEAAGPEQYF,TGTGCCAGCAGTGAAGCGGCAGGCCCCGAGCAGTACTTC
TRBJ1-2,TRBV9,TRBD1,-,CASSADAGGAYGYTF,TGTGCCAGCAGCGCGGATGCAGGGGGTGCATATGGCTACACCTTC
TRBJ1-6,TRBV30,-,once,CAWSATGSPLHF,TGTGCCTGGAGCGCGACAGGTTCACCCCTCCACTTT
TRBJ1-3,TRBV6-5,TRBD1,-,CASSGGQGFGNTIYF,TGTGCCAGCAGTGGGGGACAGGGGTTTGGAAACACCATATATTTT
TRBJ1-1,TRBV6-5,TRBD1,-,CASSYSFSQGANEAFF,TGTGCCAGCAGTTACTCTTTTTCCCAGGGGGCTAATGAAGCTTTCTTT
TRBJ1-6,TRBV2,TRBD1,-,CASSEDPRDSHNSPLHF,TGTGCCAGCAGTGAAGATCCCCGGGACAGTCATAATTCACCCCTCCACTTT
TRBJ1-2,TRBV5-6,-,-,CASSPERALEGYTF,TGTGCCAGCAGCCCCGAGAGGGCCCTGGAAGGCTACACCTTC
TRBJ1-2,TRBV6-6,-,-,CASSLLPDYGYTF,TGTGCCAGCAGTCTTCTTCCCGACTATGGCTACACCTTC
TRBJ2-1,TRBV5-1,TRBD2,-,CASSITSGGTNEQFF,TGCGCCAGCAGCATCACTAGCGGGGGCACTAATGAGCAGTTCTTC
TRBJ2-7,TRBV30,-,-,CAWSVRRRDGNDEQYF,TGTGCCTGGAGTGTGCGTAGGCGGGATGGAAATGACGAGCAGTACTTC
TRBJ2-6,TRBV7-9,-,-,CASLPSGANVLTF,TGTGCCAGTCTCCCCTCTGGGGCCAACGTCCTGACTTTC
TRBJ1-5,TRBV6-5,-,-,CASSAATGGVQPQHF,TGTGCCAGCAGTGCGGCGACAGGCGGAGTACAGCCCCAGCATTTT
TRBJ1-1,TRBV2,TRBD1,-,CASLRDRGRENTEAFF,TGTGCCAGTCTAAGGGACAGGGGGCGCGAGAACACTGAAGCTTTCTTT
TRBJ1-1,TRBV7-8,TRBD1,few,CASSLEGQGVVAFF,TGTGCCAGCAGCTTAGAGGGACAGGGCGTAGTGGCTTTCTTT
TRBJ2-5,TRBV18,TRBD1,few,CASSQDRGQYF,TGTGCCAGCTCTCAGGACAGGGGCCAGTACTTC
TRBJ2-4,TRBV2,-,-,CASDLRAAKNIQYF,TGTGCCAGCGATTTGAGGGCGGCCAAAAACATTCAGTACTTC
TRBJ2-5,TRBV13,-,-,CASSLSEETQYF,TGTGCCAGCAGCTTATCAGAAGAGACCCAGTACTTC
TRBJ1-3,TRBV10-3,-,-,CAISAGVQESGNTIYF,TGTGCCATCAGTGCCGGGGTGCAGGAGTCTGGAAACACCATATATTTT
TRBJ1-2,TRBV4-1,TRBD1,few,CASSSGQGAVYGYTF,TGCGCCAGCAGCTCAGGACAGGGGGCGGTCTATGGCTACACCTTC
TRBJ1-5,TRBV7-9,-,-,CASRVGDQPQHF,TGTGCCAGCAGGGTAGGGGATCAGCCCCAGCATTTT
TRBJ2-7,TRBV7-8,-,-,CASSPRGNSYEQYF,TGTGCCAGCAGCCCCAGGGGCAACTCCTACGAGCAGTACTTC
TRBJ1-3,TRBV4-1,TRBD1,-,CASSHASGGGWSGNTIYF,TGCGCCAGCAGCCATGCCTCAGGGGGCGGTTGGTCTGGAAACACCATATATTTT
TRBJ1-2,TRBV7-2,-,-,CASSPRRGGYTF,TGTGCCAGCAGCCCACGCCGGGGTGGCTACACCTTC
TRBJ1-6,TRBV28,-,-,CASREGSIFPLHF,TGTGCCAGCAGGGAAGGGAGCATTTTCCCCCTCCACTTT
TRBJ2-1,TRBV7-7,TRBD2,-,CASSPTSGANNEQFF,TGTGCTAGCAGCCCAACTAGCGGGGCAAACAATGAGCAGTTCTTC
TRBJ1-2,TRBV2,-,few,CASSEAGTLSGYTF,TGTGCCAGCAGTGAAGCGGGGACACTTAGTGGCTACACCTTC
TRBJ1-2,TRBV18,-,-,CASSLDSFYGYTF,TGTGCCAGCTCACTAGACAGTTTTTATGGCTACACCTTC
TRBJ1-1,TRBV5-5,TRBD1,-,CASSIRTGQNTEAFF,TGTGCCAGCAGCATCCGGACAGGTCAGAACACTGAAGCTTTCTTT
TRBJ1-1,TRBV19,-,-,CASSIGTASNTEAFF,TGTGCCAGTAGTATAGGGACAGCCTCCAACACTGAAGCTTTCTTT
TRBJ1-1,TRBV19,-,few,CASSMERLNTEAFF,TGTGCCAGTAGTATGGAGAGGCTGAACACTGAAGCTTTCTTT
TRBJ1-2,TRBV18,-,-,CASSPDQGPAYYGYTF,TGTGCCAGCTCACCTGACCAGGGTCCCGCTTACTATGGCTACACCTTC
TRBJ2-2,TRBV7-8,TRBD2,once,CASSSQRGDTGELFF,TGTGCCAGCAGCTCGCAGCGGGGGGACACCGGGGAGCTGTTTTTT
TRBJ1-2,TRBV15,TRBD1,once,CATSRGQGDYGYTF,TGTGCCACCAGCAGGGGACAGGGTGACTATGGCTACACCTTC
TRBJ2-1,TRBV6-6,TRBD2,-,CATTGGVVRIF,TGTGCCACAACGGGAGGGGTTGTAAGAATCTTC
TRBJ2-1,TRBV27,TRBD2,-,CASSSTSGGAREQFF,TGTGCCAGCAGCTCCACTAGCGGGGGGGCCCGTGAGCAGTTCTTC
TRBJ2-3,TRBV9,TRBD1,-,CASSRDSFSDTQYF,TGTGCCAGCAGCCGGGACAGTTTTTCGGATACGCAGTATTTT
TRBJ2-7,TRBV15,TRBD1,-,CATSSRDRGANEQYF,TGTGCCACCAGCAGCCGGGACAGGGGAGCCAACGAGCAGTACTTC
TRBJ1-1,TRBV27,-,-,CASSFYGSTEAFF,TGTGCCAGCAGTTTCTACGGTAGCACTGAAGCTTTCTTT
TRBJ2-7,TRBV30,-,-,CAWSDAGVEQYF,TGTGCCTGGAGCGATGCAGGGGTCGAGCAGTACTTC
TRBJ2-7,TRBV5-1,TRBD1,-,CASSSSTGLREQYF,TGCGCCAGCAGCTCTTCGACAGGGTTACGCGAGCAGTACTTC
TRBJ2-7,TRBV6-1,-,-,CASTRGYEQYF,TGTGCCAGCACCCGAGGGTACGAGCAGTACTTC